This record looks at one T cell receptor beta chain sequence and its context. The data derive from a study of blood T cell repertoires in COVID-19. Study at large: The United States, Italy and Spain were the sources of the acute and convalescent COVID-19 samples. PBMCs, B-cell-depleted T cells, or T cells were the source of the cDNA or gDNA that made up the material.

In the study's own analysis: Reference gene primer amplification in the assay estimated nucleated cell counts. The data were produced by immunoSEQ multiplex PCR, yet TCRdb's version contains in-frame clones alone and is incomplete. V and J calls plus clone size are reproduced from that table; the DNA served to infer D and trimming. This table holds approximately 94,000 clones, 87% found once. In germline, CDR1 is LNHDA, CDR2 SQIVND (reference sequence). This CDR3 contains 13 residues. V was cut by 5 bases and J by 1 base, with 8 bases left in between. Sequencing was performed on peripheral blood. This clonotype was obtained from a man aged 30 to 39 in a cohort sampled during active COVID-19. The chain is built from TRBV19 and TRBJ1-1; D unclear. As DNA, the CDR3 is TGTGCCAGTAGTGGCACATCGAACACTGAAGCTTTCTTT. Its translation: CASSGTSNTEAFF.